The source of this T cell receptor (beta chain) is a study of graft-versus-host responses after intestinal transplantation (dated by TCRdb to the early 2020s). For the study in its entirety: The transplants that recipients received were multivisceral, liver-intestinal, or isolated intestinal. All recipients received anti-thymocyte globulin induction followed by maintenance tacrolimus and steroids for 3 to 4 years. Of the roughly 24 intestinal transplant recipients enrolled in the cohort, one of whom was a retransplant, a few patients without pretransplant specimens were excluded. After intestinal transplantation, graft-versus-host and host-versus-graft alloreactive T cell clones in the graft, circulation and bone marrow were tracked using bulk TCR-beta CDR3 sequencing. To identify alloreactive clones, pre-transplant mixed lymphocyte reaction products were sequenced and compared with unstimulated pre-transplant donor and recipient T cells. Instead of going to the commercial service, samples from a few later patients were sequenced in-house on an Illumina MiSeq and processed with MiXCR. Donor T cell macrochimerism was defined as a peak of at least 4% donor T cells among recipient peripheral blood mononuclear cells. The investigation overall reported the following: The conclusions were limited by the relatively low number and heterogeneity of the intestinal transplant patients. In patients with donor T cell macrochimerism, the allografts had high GvH to HvG T cell clonal ratios. GvH clones turned up in recipient bone marrow, with some appearing earlier in ileal mucosa or blood, a pattern consistent with an intestinal mucosal origin. Early after transplant, peak levels of circulating GvH clones were associated with declines in HvG clones.

From the cysteine through the phenylalanine, the CDR3 covers 13 amino acids. CDR3 DNA is the only sequence kept; it has 39 bases, read in frame from the first base. Trimming removed 3 bases from V and 4 bases from J, leaving 9 bases between the germline ends. CDR1 and CDR2, per the germline V gene (reference sequence), are LNHDA and SQIVND. What this sample's time point label stands for: cells obtained before transplantation from donor or recipient. CD3+CD4+ and CD3+CD8+ populations were FACS-sorted from unstimulated pre-transplant donor and recipient cells taken from spleen or lymph nodes. Library generation was performed with the immunoSEQ multiplex PCR assay. In most patients, genomic DNA was isolated using the Qiagen DNeasy Blood and Tissue Kit and sent frozen to Adaptive Biotechnologies for TCR sequencing. High-throughput TCR-beta CDR3 sequencing of genomic DNA from most patients was performed by Adaptive Biotechnologies. On the authors' methods: TCR sequencing data for 15 to 20 patients were retrieved from Adaptive's ImmunoSEQ software; three other patients were processed with MiXCR and VDJtools. To correct CD4 versus CD8 sorting errors, any sequence found in both subsets at a frequency ratio below 5:1 was removed. CDR3 nucleotide sequences shared between donor and recipient were removed because their origin could not be assigned. To count as alloreactive, a clone needed at least 2-fold expansion over unstimulated cells and a minimum CFSE-low frequency of 0.002% (template counts) or 0.001% (read counts). Mappable clones were those detected in sequenced pre-transplant spleen, lymph node, or MLR CFSE-low populations of the donor or recipient. The cumulative frequency of alloreactive clones was calculated as a percentage of all sequences, weighted by copy number. Entries here come from immuneACCESS through TCRdb and include only in-frame sequences with V and J called. Some clones fail to appear in such tables; in the studies checked, an unresolved V gene covers under half of the shortfall, and the cause of the remainder is unknown. That table gives V, J and clone size, and the DNA gave D and trimming. A total of roughly 93,000 clones appear in this sample, about 93% of them only once. Jointly, the top ten make up about 0.5% of the sample.

For this clone: The specificity of this receptor is unknown. Nothing much larger sits one base from this clone, and base qualities are not available.

The specimen was unstimulated CD8+ T cells sorted from spleen or lymph node cells, collected before intestinal transplant. The sequence joins TRBV19 to TRBJ1-1, with the D segment identity uncertain. The source is a human donor who received an intestinal transplant. The nucleotides read TGTGCCAGTAGTATGGGCGGGTTCACTGAAGCTTTCTTT. It translates to CASSMGGFTEAFF.